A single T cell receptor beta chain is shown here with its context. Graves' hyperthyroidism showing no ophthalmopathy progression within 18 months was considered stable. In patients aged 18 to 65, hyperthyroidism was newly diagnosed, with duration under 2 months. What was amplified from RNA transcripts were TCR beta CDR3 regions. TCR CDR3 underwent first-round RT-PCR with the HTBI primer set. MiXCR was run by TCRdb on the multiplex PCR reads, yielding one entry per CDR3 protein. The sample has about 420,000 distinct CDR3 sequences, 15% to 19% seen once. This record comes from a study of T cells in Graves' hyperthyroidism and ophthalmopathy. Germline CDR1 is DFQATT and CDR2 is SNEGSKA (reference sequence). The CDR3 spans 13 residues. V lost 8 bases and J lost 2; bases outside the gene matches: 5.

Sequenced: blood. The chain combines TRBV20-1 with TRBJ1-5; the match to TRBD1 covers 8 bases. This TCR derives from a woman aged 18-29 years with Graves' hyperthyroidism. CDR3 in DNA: TGCAGTACCCCAGGGGGCGGCAATCAGCCCCAGCATTTT. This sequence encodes CSTPGGGNQPQHF.